This TCR beta chain was identified during a study of regulatory T cells in long-lasting Graves disease. Broader study findings: Tissue studied was limited to peripheral blood, excluding thyroid tissue. TCR diversity in persistent Graves' patients was below that of newly diagnosed ones.

Time point indicated: newly diagnosed GD, antithyroid drugs for less than 3 months. The TCR library was prepared using RNA isolated from PBMCs. Roughly 10 milliliters of peripheral blood were drawn into EDTA tubes. This clonotype was detected only a few times. Its antigen is unidentified. The CDR3 has 14 amino acids. The germline CDR1 and CDR2 sequences are LNHDA and SQIVND (reference sequence). V was pared by 3 bases and J by 7 bases, with 13 bases between. HTBI primers from iRepertoire and Arm-PCR of CDR3 regions yielded the TCR beta libraries. Using its own MiXCR run on the multiplex PCR reads, TCRdb lists one record per CDR3 protein. The sample has approximately 230,000 distinct CDR3 sequences; 15% to 20% are singletons.

The V call is TRBV19, the J call TRBJ2-1; D call uncertain. Sequencing used peripheral blood mononuclear cells (PBMCs), obtained at new diagnosis, from a patient treated with antithyroid drugs. The clonotype comes from a female donor with Graves disease. In nucleotides, the CDR3 is TGTGCCAGTAGTATGGTGAGTTATACAAATGAGCAGTTCTTC. This translates into CASSMVSYTNEQFF.